This T cell receptor (beta chain) originates from a study of T-cell reconstitution after alpha-beta-depleted transplantation in children. This clonotype was seen more than once but under ten times. A TCRbeta library incorporating unique molecular identifiers was prepared. TCRdb fed the PCR reads into MiXCR, producing one record per CDR3 protein. The sample records around 440,000 distinct CDR3 sequences, 16% being singletons. There are 15 residues in the CDR3. CDR1 is LGHNA and CDR2 is YNFKEQ in the germline V gene. Trimming took off 0 bases at V and 3 bases at J, with 12 bases between the two ends. V and J are TRBV4-2 and TRBJ2-7, with D possibly being TRBD1 (5 bases). The sequence came from a boy under two years old who had a stem cell transplant for Wiskott-Aldrich syndrome, so the T cells may come from the graft donor. Here the sequenced sample was PBMCs, mostly from graft donor cells, taken 360 days after TCRalphabeta/CD19-depleted stem cell transplant. The CDR3 sequence: CASSQERQGYYEQYF. For the CDR3, the DNA is TGTGCCAGCAGCCAAGAGCGGCAGGGCTACTACGAGCAGTACTTC.